The clone carrying this TCR beta chain appeared many times. Its antigen is still unknown. Using its own MiXCR run on the 5' RACE reads, TCRdb lists one record per CDR3 protein. The sample has 45,000 to 65,000 distinct CDR3 sequences, 4.2% seen once. The sample is drawn from a study of neurological immune-mediated disorders. Study summary: Relapsing-remitting disease was seen in about nine tenths of the roughly 34 multiple sclerosis patients, and secondary progressive disease was seen in 3. Points from the study as a whole: None of the CDR3 amino acid sequences of expanded clones were shared across subjects, and this suggested private repertoires in all groups.

V lost 3 bases to trimming and J lost 4 bases, with 15 bases between them. CDR1 is SEHNR, CDR2 FQNEAQ, per germline (reference sequence). The CDR3 has 15 amino acids. The sample taken for sequencing was PBMCs. This TCR derives from a middle-aged man with multiple sclerosis. The chain employs TRBV7-9 and TRBJ1-1, with no clear D. CDR3 DNA sequence: TGTGCCAGCAGCTTTATCTTCGGGAGCTCCACTGAAGCTTTCTTT. It codes for CASSFIFGSSTEAFF.